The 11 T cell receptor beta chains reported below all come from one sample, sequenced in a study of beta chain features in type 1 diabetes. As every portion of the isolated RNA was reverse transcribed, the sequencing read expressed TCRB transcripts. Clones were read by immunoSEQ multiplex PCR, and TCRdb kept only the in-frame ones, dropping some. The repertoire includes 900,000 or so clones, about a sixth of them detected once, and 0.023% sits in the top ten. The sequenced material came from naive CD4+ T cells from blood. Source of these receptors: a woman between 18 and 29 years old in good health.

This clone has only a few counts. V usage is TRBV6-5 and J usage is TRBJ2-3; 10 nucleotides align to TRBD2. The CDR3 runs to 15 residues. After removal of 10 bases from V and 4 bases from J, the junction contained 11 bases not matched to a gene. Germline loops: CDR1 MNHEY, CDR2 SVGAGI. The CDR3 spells CATRESGRASDTQYF. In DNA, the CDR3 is TGTGCCACCAGAGAGAGCGGGAGGGCCTCAGATACGCAGTATTTT.

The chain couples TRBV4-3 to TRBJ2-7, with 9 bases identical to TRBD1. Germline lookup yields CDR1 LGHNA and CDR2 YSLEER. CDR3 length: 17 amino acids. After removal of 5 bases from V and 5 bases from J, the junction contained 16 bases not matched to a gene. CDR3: CASSKAPPGQGMNEQYF. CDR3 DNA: TGCGCCAGCAGCAAAGCCCCACCGGGACAGGGAATGAACGAGCAGTACTTC.

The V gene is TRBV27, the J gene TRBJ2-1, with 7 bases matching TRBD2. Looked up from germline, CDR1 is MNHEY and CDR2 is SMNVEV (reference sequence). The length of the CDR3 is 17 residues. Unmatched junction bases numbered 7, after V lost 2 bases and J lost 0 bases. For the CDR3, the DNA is TGTGCCAGCAGTTTACGTACTAGCGAGCTCTCCTACAATGAGCAGTTCTTC. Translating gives CASSLRTSELSYNEQFF.

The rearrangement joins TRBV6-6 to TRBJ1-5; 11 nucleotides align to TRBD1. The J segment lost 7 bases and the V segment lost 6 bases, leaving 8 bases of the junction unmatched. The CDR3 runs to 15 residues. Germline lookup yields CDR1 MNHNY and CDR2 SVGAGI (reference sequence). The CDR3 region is CASRPGTGGEQPQHF. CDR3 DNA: TGTGCCAGCAGGCCCGGGACAGGGGGTGAGCAGCCCCAGCATTTT.

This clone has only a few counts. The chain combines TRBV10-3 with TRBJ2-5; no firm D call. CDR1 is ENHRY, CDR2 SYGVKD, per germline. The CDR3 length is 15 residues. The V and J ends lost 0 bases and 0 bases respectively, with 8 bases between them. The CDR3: CAISESLGYQETQYF. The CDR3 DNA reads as TGTGCCATCAGTGAGTCCCTGGGGTACCAAGAGACCCAGTACTTC.

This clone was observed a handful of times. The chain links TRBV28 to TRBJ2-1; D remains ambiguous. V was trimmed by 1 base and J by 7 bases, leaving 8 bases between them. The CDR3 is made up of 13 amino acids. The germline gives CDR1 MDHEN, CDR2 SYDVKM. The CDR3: CASSLSAPNEQFF. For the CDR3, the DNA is TGTGCCAGCAGTTTATCTGCCCCGAATGAGCAGTTCTTC. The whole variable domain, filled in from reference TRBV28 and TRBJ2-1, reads DVKVTQSSRYLVKRTGEKVFLECVQDMDHENMFWYRQDPGLGLRLIYFSYDVKMKEKGDIPEGYSVSREKKERFSLILESASTNQTSMYLCASSLSAPNEQFFGPGTRLTVL.

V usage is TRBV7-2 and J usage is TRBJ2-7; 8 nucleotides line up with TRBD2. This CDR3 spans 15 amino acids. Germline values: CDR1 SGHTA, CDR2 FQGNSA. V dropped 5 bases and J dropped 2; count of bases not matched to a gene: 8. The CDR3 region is CASSLSGSGAYEQYF. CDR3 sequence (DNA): TGTGCCAGCAGCCTAAGCGGGAGTGGGGCCTACGAGCAGTACTTC. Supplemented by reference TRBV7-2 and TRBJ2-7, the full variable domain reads GAGVSQSPSNKVTEKGKDVELRCDPISGHTALYWYRQSLGQGLEFLIYFQGNSAPDKSGLPSDRFSAERTGGSVSTLTIQRTQQEDSAVYLCASSLSGSGAYEQYFGPGTRLTVT.

In DNA, the CDR3 is TGTGCCAGCTCCCTGACTAGCGGGAGAGAGTTCCCCTACGAGCAGTACTTC. As protein: CASSLTSGREFPYEQYF. The gene calls are TRBV18 and TRBJ2-7, with TRBD2 matching 12 bases. V shed 6 bases and J 2 bases; nucleotides not matched to a gene: 11. In germline, CDR1 is KGHSH, CDR2 LQKENI. The CDR3 is 17 residues long.

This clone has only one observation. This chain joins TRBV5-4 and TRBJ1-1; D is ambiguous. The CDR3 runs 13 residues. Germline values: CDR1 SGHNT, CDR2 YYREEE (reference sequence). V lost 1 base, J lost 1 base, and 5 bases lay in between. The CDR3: CASSLIWNTEAFF. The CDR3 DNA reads TGTGCCAGCAGCTTGATATGGAACACTGAAGCTTTCTTT.

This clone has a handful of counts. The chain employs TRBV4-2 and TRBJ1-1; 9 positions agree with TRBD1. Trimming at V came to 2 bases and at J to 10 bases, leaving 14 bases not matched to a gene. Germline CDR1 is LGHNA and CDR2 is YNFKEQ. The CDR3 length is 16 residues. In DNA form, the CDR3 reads TGTGCCAGCAGCCAAATGAGCGGTGGGACAGGGCGGTCAGCTTTCTTT. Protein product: CASSQMSGGTGRSAFF.

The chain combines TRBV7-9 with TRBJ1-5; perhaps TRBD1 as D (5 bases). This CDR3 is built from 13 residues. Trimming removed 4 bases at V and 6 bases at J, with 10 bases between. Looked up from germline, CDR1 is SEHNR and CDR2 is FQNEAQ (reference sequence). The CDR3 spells CASSSGTTQPQHF. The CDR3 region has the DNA TGTGCCAGCAGCTCCGGGACTACTCAGCCCCAGCATTTT.